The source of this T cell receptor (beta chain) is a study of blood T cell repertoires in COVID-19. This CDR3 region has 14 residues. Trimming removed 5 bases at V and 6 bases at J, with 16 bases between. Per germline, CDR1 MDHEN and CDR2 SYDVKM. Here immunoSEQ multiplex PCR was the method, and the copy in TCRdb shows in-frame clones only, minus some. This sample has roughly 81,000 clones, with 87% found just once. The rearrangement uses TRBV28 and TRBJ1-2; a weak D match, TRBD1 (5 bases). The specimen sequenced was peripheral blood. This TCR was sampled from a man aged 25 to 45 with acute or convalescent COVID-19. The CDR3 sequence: CASSAGPDPDGYTF. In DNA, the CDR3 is TGTGCCAGCAGTGCAGGGCCCGACCCGGATGGCTACACCTTC.